These 7 T cell receptor beta chains share one sample of origin, sequenced in a study of T cells expressing NK-cell markers. TCRdb re-called the 5' RACE reads and shows each CDR3 protein once, DNA omitted. The sample data list 200,000 to 300,000 distinct CDR3 sequences. The sample taken for sequencing was blood T cells: a sorted CD56 or NKG2C T cell subset, CD4+ or CD8+ T cells, or bulk PBMC T cells (not recorded which). These receptors came from a man younger than 35 in good health.

V is TRBV6-2 or TRBV6-3 and J is TRBJ2-1; TCRdb designates TRBD2, a call that cannot be tested without DNA. This CDR3 spans 15 amino acids. Germline assignment: CDR1 MNHEY and CDR2 SVGEGT. CDR3 in amino acids: CATKIAGGRRYEQFF.

This chain connects TRBV20-1 to TRBJ2-1; TCRdb returns TRBD2, unconfirmable since there is no DNA. CDR1 is DFQATT, CDR2 SNEGSKA, per germline (reference sequence). The CDR3 loop spans 15 amino acids. The chain's CDR3 is CSANIGTSYTNEQFF.

The chain combines TRBV6-5 with TRBJ2-7; TCRdb's assignment of TRBD2 cannot be checked, as there is no DNA. This CDR3 is 14 amino acids long. Germline assignment: CDR1 MNHEY and CDR2 SVGAGI. CDR3 sequence: CASSYTGTNKEQYF.

Here the CDR3 reads CASSLGPGRYNEQFF. The chain recombines TRBV7-2 with TRBJ2-1; TCRdb's D call of TRBD1 is untestable without DNA. Germline values: CDR1 SGHTA, CDR2 FQGNSA. There are 15 residues in the CDR3.

The chain has TRBV12-3 or TRBV12-4 and TRBJ1-5; TCRdb picks TRBD1, but there is no DNA to check that call. The CDR3 contains 15 residues. CDR3 protein: CASSKAGGVNQPQHF.

The chain recombines TRBV12-3 or TRBV12-4 with TRBJ2-5; TCRdb returns TRBD2, unconfirmable since there is no DNA. The CDR3 is made up of 16 amino acids. The CDR3 sequence: CASSQGTSGRGETQYF.

V is TRBV3-1 and J is TRBJ2-2; there is no DNA to check the TCRdb D call of TRBD1. CDR1 is LGHDT and CDR2 is YNNKEL in the germline V gene (reference sequence). The CDR3 is made up of 16 amino acids. CDR3: CASSQLNRGRSGELFF.